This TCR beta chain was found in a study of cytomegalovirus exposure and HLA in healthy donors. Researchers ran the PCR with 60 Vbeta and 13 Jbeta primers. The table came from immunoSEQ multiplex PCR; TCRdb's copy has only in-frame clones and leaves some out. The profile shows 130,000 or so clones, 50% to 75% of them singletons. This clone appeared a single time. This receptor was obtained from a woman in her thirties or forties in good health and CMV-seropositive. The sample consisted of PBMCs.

The CDR3 DNA is TGTGCCAGCAGCTTAGCGGGGGGACGGAATGAGCAGTTCTTC. It is translated as CASSLAGGRNEQFF. The rearrangement links TRBV7-6 to TRBJ2-1; maybe TRBD2 (6 bases). Per germline, CDR1 SGHVS and CDR2 FNYEAQ. The length of the CDR3 is 14 residues. Trimming took off 0 bases at V and 7 bases at J, with 10 bases between the two ends.